This record covers a single T cell receptor (beta chain). This sample stems from a study of cytomegalovirus exposure and HLA in healthy donors. Study at large: The roughly 120 validation repertoires used the same platform as the approximately 700 first-cohort repertoires (as reported by a later analysis).

Here immunoSEQ multiplex PCR was the method, and the copy in TCRdb shows in-frame clones only, minus some. This table holds roughly 120,000 clones, approximately 90% found once. Material for sequencing was PBMCs. The clonotype was recovered from a woman aged 30 to 39 in good health and CMV-seropositive.

Here the CDR3 DNA reads TGTGCCAGCAGCTTAGCGTTTAGCGGGGGATCCACAGATACGCAGTATTTT. Translating it yields CASSLAFSGGSTDTQYF. This rearrangement joins TRBV7-2 to TRBJ2-3, with 9 bases matching TRBD2. CDR1 is SGHTA, CDR2 FQGNSA, per germline. This CDR3 has 17 amino acids. With 0 bases clipped from V and 2 bases from J, the junction kept 6 bases outside the gene matches. The whole variable domain, remainder taken from reference TRBV7-2 and TRBJ2-3, is GAGVSQSPSNKVTEKGKDVELRCDPISGHTALYWYRQSLGQGLEFLIYFQGNSAPDKSGLPSDRFSAERTGGSVSTLTIQRTQQEDSAVYLCASSLAFSGGSTDTQYFGPGTRLTVL.